The text below deals with one T cell receptor (beta chain). The antigen is undetermined. One entry per CDR3 protein results from TCRdb running MiXCR on the 5' RACE reads. The table shows about 330,000 distinct CDR3 sequences, with approximately 4% occurring only once. This entry comes from a study of T cells after yellow fever vaccination. Study conclusions and caveats: Sorted repertoires could include abundant contaminating clonotypes from bulk cells.

Here the sequenced sample was PBMCs, taken 5 days after the yellow fever booster vaccination. The receptor comes from a man younger than 30 who received the YFV17D yellow fever vaccine.

CDR3 DNA sequence: TGCGCCAGCAGCTTGGTATCGGGGAGTGGGGATACGCAGTATTTT. It specifies CASSLVSGSGDTQYF. The V gene is TRBV5-1, the J gene TRBJ2-3; D might be TRBD2 (5 bases). This CDR3 is 15 amino acids long. Germline V gene lookup returns CDR1 SGHRS and CDR2 YFSETQ. V was cut by 0 bases and J by 6 bases, with 14 bases left in between.